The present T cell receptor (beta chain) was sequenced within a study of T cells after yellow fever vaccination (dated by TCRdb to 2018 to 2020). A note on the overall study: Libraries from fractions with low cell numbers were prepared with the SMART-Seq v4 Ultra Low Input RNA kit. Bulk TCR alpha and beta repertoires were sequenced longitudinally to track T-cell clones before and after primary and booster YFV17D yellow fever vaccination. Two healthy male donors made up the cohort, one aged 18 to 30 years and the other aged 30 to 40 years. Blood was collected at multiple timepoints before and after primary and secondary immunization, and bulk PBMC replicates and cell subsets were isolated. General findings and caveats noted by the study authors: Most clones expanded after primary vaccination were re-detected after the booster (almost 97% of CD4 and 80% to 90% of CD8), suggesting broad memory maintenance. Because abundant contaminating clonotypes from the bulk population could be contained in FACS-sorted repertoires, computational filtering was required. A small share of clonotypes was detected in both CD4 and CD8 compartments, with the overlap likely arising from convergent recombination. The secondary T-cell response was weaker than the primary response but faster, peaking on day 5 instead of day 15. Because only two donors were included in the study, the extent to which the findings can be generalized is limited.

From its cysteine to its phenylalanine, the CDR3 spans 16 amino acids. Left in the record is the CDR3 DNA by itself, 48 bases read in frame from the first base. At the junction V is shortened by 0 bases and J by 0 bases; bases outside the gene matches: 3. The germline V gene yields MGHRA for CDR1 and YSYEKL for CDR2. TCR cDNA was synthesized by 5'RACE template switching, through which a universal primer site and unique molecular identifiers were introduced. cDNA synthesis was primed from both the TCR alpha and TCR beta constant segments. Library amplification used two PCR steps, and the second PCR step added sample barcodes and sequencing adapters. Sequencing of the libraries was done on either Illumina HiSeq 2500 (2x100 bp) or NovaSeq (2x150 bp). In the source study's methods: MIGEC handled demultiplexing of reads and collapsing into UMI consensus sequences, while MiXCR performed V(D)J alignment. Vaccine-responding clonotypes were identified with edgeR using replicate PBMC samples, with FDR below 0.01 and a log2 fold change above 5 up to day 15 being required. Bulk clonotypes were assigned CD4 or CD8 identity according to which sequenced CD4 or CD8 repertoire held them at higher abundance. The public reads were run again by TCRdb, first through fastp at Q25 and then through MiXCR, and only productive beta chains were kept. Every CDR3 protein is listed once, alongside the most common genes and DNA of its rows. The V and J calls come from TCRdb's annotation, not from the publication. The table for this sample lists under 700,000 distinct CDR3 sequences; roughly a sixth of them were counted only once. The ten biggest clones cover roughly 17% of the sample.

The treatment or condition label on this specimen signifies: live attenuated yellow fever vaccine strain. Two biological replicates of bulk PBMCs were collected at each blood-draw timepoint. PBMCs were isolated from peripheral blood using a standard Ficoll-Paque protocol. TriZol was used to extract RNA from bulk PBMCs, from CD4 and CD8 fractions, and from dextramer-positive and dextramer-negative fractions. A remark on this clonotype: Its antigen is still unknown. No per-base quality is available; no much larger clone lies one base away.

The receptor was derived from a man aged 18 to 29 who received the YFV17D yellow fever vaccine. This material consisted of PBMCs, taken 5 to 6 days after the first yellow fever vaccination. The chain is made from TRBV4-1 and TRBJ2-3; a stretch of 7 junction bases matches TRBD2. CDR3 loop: CASSQDRGESTDTQYF. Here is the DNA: TGCGCCAGCAGCCAAGACCGGGGGGAGAGCACAGATACGCAGTATTTT.